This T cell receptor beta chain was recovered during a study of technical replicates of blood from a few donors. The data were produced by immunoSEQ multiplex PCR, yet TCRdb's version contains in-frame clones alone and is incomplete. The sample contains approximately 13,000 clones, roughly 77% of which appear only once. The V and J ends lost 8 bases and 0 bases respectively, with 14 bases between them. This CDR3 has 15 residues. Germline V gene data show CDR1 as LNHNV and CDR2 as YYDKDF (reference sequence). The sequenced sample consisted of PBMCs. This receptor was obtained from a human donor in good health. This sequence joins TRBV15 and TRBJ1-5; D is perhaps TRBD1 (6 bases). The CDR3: CATSWGPYSNQPQHF. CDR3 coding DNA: TGTGCCACCTCATGGGGGCCTTATAGCAATCAGCCCCAGCATTTT.